The next 27 T cell receptor beta chains were all read from a single sample in a study of CD8+ T cells in alopecia areata. In each case, RNA was isolated and then reverse transcribed into cDNA as the sequencing template. TCRdb keeps only in-frame clones here, not all; method: immunoSEQ multiplex PCR. Of just over 150,000 clones in the sample, about 71% were seen once. Treatment given: oral pan-JAK inhibitor, 5-10 mg twice daily. The sequenced sample was CD4+ T cells sorted from blood, obtained at week 4, from a patient treated with tofacitinib. Source of these receptors: a human donor with alopecia areata.

The V and J genes are TRBV9 and TRBJ2-7, with D possibly being TRBD1 or TRBD2 (5 bases each). Trimming removed 10 bases from V and 2 bases from J, with 10 bases in between. The CDR3 runs 11 residues. The germline CDR1 and CDR2 sequences are SGDLS and YYNGEE. CDR3 protein: CAPGDAYEQYF. As DNA, the CDR3 is TGTGCCCCCGGGGACGCCTACGAGCAGTACTTC.

The rearrangement uses TRBV5-1 and TRBJ1-2; TRBD1 might be the D (5 bases). The CDR3 extends over 16 amino acids. Trimming shortened V by 3 bases and J by 7 bases, and 22 bases separated the two germline ends. CDR1 and CDR2 (germline): SGHRS, YFSETQ. The CDR3 sequence is CASSSGFSAQGSGYTF. CDR3 sequence (DNA): TGCGCCAGCAGCTCGGGATTCTCGGCGCAGGGATCTGGCTACACCTTC.

The chain carries TRBV27 and TRBJ2-5; 7 positions match TRBD2. This CDR3 comprises 15 residues. The germline V gene has CDR1 MNHEY and CDR2 SMNVEV (reference sequence). V gave up 5 bases and J gave up 5 bases; unmatched junction bases: 11. The CDR3 loop is CASSPSTSWGETQYF. The CDR3 region has the DNA TGTGCCAGCAGTCCCTCGACTAGCTGGGGGGAGACCCAGTACTTC.

V is TRBV7-8 and J is TRBJ1-5; perhaps TRBD1 as D (5 bases). Germline values: CDR1 SGHVS, CDR2 FQNEAQ. V gave up 5 bases and J gave up 7 bases, with 18 bases separating them. CDR3 length: 15 amino acids. The DNA for the CDR3 is TGTGCCAGCAGCCCCTACCAGGGTCGATGGCAGCCCCAGCATTTT. This sequence encodes CASSPYQGRWQPQHF.

J is TRBJ2-7 and V is TRBV25-1; D is uncertain. The V and J ends lost 6 bases and 6 bases respectively, with 15 bases between them. The CDR3 totals 13 residues. Per the germline V gene, CDR1 is MGHDK and CDR2 is SYGVNS. For the CDR3, the DNA is TGTGCCAGCAGAGAGGCCAGTACGACCGAGCAGTACTTC. As protein: CASREASTTEQYF.

V and J are TRBV29-1 and TRBJ2-1; D is uncertain. V was cut by 4 bases and J by 5 bases, with 9 bases left in between. The V gene's germline CDR1 is SQVTM and CDR2 ANQGSEA. The CDR3 covers 12 residues. This chain's CDR3 is CSVAYKNNEQFF. CDR3 DNA: TGCAGCGTTGCATACAAAAACAATGAGCAGTTCTTC.

This clone was observed a few times. The genes are TRBV10-3 and TRBJ1-2; 9 bases map to TRBD1. The length of the CDR3 is 14 residues. V was pared by 7 bases and J by 5 bases, with 8 bases of the junction left unmatched. Germline-derived CDR1 and CDR2 are ENHRY and SYGVKD. CDR3 residues: CAITRTGDPYGYTF. The CDR3 DNA reads as TGTGCCATCACCAGGACAGGGGACCCATATGGCTACACCTTC.

This clone ranks as medium-sized. The chain carries TRBV7-8 and TRBJ2-1, with D maybe TRBD2 (6 bases). The CDR3 covers 16 residues. The V and J ends lost 7 bases and 0 bases respectively, with 16 bases between them. Germline-derived CDR1 and CDR2 are SGHVS and FQNEAQ. The chain's CDR3 is CASNPGLRSSYNEQFF. CDR3 nucleotide sequence: TGTGCCAGCAACCCGGGACTCCGGAGCTCCTACAATGAGCAGTTCTTC.

Only a few counts were recorded for this clone. The V gene is TRBV29-1, the J gene TRBJ2-2; tentative D call: TRBD2 (7 bases). Germline CDR1 is SQVTM and CDR2 is ANQGSEA. V shed 7 bases and J shed 4 bases, with 19 bases lying between them. The CDR3 is 15 residues long. In nucleotides, the CDR3 is TGCAGCGCCAAAACCGGGGGCGGGAGCACCGGGGAGCTGTTTTTT. Translated, it gives CSAKTGGGSTGELFF.

V gene TRBV6-6 combines with J gene TRBJ2-5; 9 bases match TRBD1. In germline, CDR1 is MNHNY, CDR2 SVGAGI (reference sequence). The CDR3 loop spans 15 amino acids. V was clipped by 6 bases and J by 4 bases; unmatched bases: 9. The CDR3 loop reads CASRRGQGVGETQYF. The CDR3 DNA sequence: TGTGCCAGCAGAAGGGGACAGGGAGTCGGAGAGACCCAGTACTTC.

The chain combines TRBV11-2 with TRBJ1-1; possibly TRBD1 for D (5 bases). This CDR3 is built from 15 residues. Germline CDR1 is SGHAT and CDR2 is FQNNGV. The germline V and J ends were trimmed by 2 bases and 2 bases, with 12 bases remaining between them. The CDR3 reads CASSLFGGANTEAFF. As DNA, the CDR3 is TGTGCCAGCAGCTTATTTGGGGGTGCAAACACTGAAGCTTTCTTT.

The CDR3 DNA reads TGTGCCAGCAGTCTCCTTGGGGCAGGGGTAGAGACCCAGTACTTC. Its protein is CASSLLGAGVETQYF. This chain uses TRBV11-3 with TRBJ2-5; D possibly corresponds to TRBD1 (6 bases). V was cut by 6 bases and J by 4 bases, with 18 bases left in between. Germline V gives CDR1 SGHNT, CDR2 YENEEA. The CDR3 sequence is 15 residues long.

The gene calls are TRBV29-1 and TRBJ2-7; the D gene could be TRBD1 or TRBD2 (5 bases each). CDR1 and CDR2 (germline): SQVTM, ANQGSEA. Trimming stripped 4 bases from V and 7 bases from J, with 17 bases between. The CDR3 contains 13 residues. CDR3 region: CSVASGTPGEQYF. DNA of the CDR3: TGCAGCGTTGCCTCCGGGACCCCGGGGGAGCAGTACTTC.

The chain has TRBV30 and TRBJ1-1; no reliable D call. This CDR3 spans 12 amino acids. Germline V gene sequence: CDR1 GTSNPN, CDR2 SVGIG (reference sequence). Between the trimmed V and J ends, which lost 3 bases and 5 bases, there was a span of 10 bases. The CDR3: CAWRLGWTEAFF. CDR3 DNA sequence: TGTGCCTGGAGGTTAGGATGGACTGAAGCTTTCTTT.

This chain uses TRBV30 with TRBJ1-2; maybe TRBD1 (6 bases). Deletions cut 1 base from V and 8 bases from J, with 23 bases between. The CDR3 contains 16 residues. Germline assignment: CDR1 GTSNPN and CDR2 SVGIG (reference sequence). CDR3 sequence (DNA): TGTGCCTGGAGTGACCGACGGGATGCAGGGGTAAAAGGCTACACCTTC. Protein sequence: CAWSDRRDAGVKGYTF.

The chain recombines TRBV5-1 with TRBJ1-2, with a possible D match to TRBD1 (6 bases). CDR3 size: 14 residues. V lost 4 bases, J lost 3 bases, and 13 bases lay in between. Germline-derived CDR1 and CDR2 are SGHRS and YFSETQ. The DNA of the CDR3 is TGCGCCAGCAGCCGGGGGGGCGCGGACTATGGCTACACCTTC. Translation: CASSRGGADYGYTF. Together with reference TRBV5-1 and TRBJ1-2, the CDR3 gives the full variable domain: KAGVTQTPRYLIKTRGQQVTLSCSPISGHRSVSWYQQTPGQGLQFLFEYFSETQRNKGNFPGRFSGRQFSNSRSEMNVSTLELGDSALYLCASSRGGADYGYTFGSGTRLTVV.

The genes are TRBV30 and TRBJ1-5; D gene ambiguous. The ends were cut back, 2 bases at V and 4 bases at J, with 9 bases in the middle. Germline V CDR1 and CDR2: GTSNPN, SVGIG (reference sequence). This CDR3 has 13 amino acids. This CDR3 reads CAWSKAVNQPQHF. In DNA form, the CDR3 reads TGTGCCTGGAGTAAGGCAGTTAATCAGCCCCAGCATTTT.

In this sample, this clone turned up a few times. This chain uses TRBV29-1 with TRBJ1-1, with a weak D call TRBD1 (6 bases). Trimming removed 7 bases at V and 7 bases at J, with 28 bases between. Germline CDR1 and CDR2: SQVTM and ANQGSEA. The CDR3 consists of 16 residues. This CDR3 is CSGSRGGGAKSFEAFF. The CDR3 DNA is TGCAGCGGTTCGCGAGGCGGGGGCGCGAAGTCGTTTGAAGCTTTCTTT. Full variable domain (remainder filled in from reference TRBV29-1 and TRBJ1-1): SAVISQKPSRDICQRGTSLTIQCQVDSQVTMMFWYRQQPGQSLTLIATANQGSEATYESGFVIDKFPISRPNLTFSTLTVSNMSPEDSSIYLCSGSRGGGAKSFEAFFGQGTRLTVV.

As to this clone: Distinct nucleotide sequences in the sample also encode this CDR3. The gene calls are TRBV20-1 and TRBJ2-5, with no clear D. The CDR3 length is 10 residues. V was trimmed by 3 bases and J by 5 bases, leaving 4 bases between them. In germline, CDR1 is DFQATT, CDR2 SNEGSKA (reference sequence). The DNA of the CDR3 is TGCAGTGCTAGGAGGGAGACCCAGTACTTC. Its protein is CSARRETQYF.

This clone was detected only once. The V gene is TRBV2, the J gene TRBJ2-7, with TRBD2 matching over 9 bases. The length of the CDR3 is 14 residues. Germline values: CDR1 SNHLY, CDR2 FYNNEI. Trimming cost V 6 bases and J 2 bases; bases outside gene matches: 5. CDR3 nucleotides: TGTGCCAGCAGCCCTTTAGCGGGGGCCTACGAGCAGTACTTC. Amino acid sequence: CASSPLAGAYEQYF. The full variable domain, in which reference TRBV2 and TRBJ2-7 provide the parts outside the CDR3, is EPEVTQTPSHQVTQMGQEVILRCVPISNHLYFYWYRQILGQKVEFLVSFYNNEISEKSEIFDDQFSVERPDGSNFTLKIRSTKLEDSAMYFCASSPLAGAYEQYFGPGTRLTVT.

The chain combines TRBV7-6 with TRBJ2-7; 8 nucleotides line up with TRBD2. Losses at the gene ends were 2 bases for V and 2 bases for J; bases not matched to a gene: 2. The CDR3 runs to 14 residues. CDR1 and CDR2 (germline): SGHVS, FNYEAQ. CDR3 coding DNA: TGTGCCAGCAGCTTAACTAGCGGAACCTACGAGCAGTACTTC. Translation: CASSLTSGTYEQYF.

The chain has TRBV7-9 and TRBJ1-4; D remains unclear. V was trimmed by 1 base and J by 7 bases, leaving 13 bases between them. The CDR3 runs to 15 residues. The germline gives CDR1 SEHNR, CDR2 FQNEAQ (reference sequence). The CDR3 DNA sequence: TGTGCCAGCAGCTTAGGATCCCAAAAGAGTGAAAAACTGTTTTTT. This translates into CASSLGSQKSEKLFF.

The chain combines TRBV4-2 with TRBJ2-7; 11 nucleotides match TRBD1. The germline V gene has CDR1 LGHNA and CDR2 YNFKEQ. Germline trimming cut 1 base from V and 4 bases from J; bases unmatched to any gene: 9. CDR3 length equals 17 residues. CDR3 nucleotides: TGTGCCAGCAGCCAAGTAACTCAGGGGACAGGGGGATACGAGCAGTACTTC. Amino acid sequence: CASSQVTQGTGGYEQYF.

This clone was picked up a small number of times. A junction boundary mismatches the germline segment, possibly from a read error. This rearrangement joins TRBV20-1 to TRBJ2-5; D call uncertain. Germline CDR1 and CDR2: DFQATT and SNEGSKA (reference sequence). This CDR3 contains 11 residues. In nucleotides, the CDR3 is TGCAGCGCTAAGGGTCTCGAGACCCAGTACTTC. It is translated as CSAKGLETQYF.

V is TRBV30 and J is TRBJ2-1; the match to TRBD2 covers 10 bases. Germline V gene data show CDR1 as GTSNPN and CDR2 as SVGIG (reference sequence). V lost 0 bases and J lost 4; bases outside the gene matches: 3. The CDR3 is 15 residues long. Written as DNA, the CDR3 is TGTGCCTGGAGTGTGGGACTAGCGTCATACAATGAGCAGTTCTTC. This codes for CAWSVGLASYNEQFF.

This chain connects TRBV23-1 to TRBJ2-5; 9 positions match TRBD1. TRBV23-1 is recorded as an ORF, its role being uncertain. Trimming removed 4 bases from V and 2 bases from J; junction bases left unmatched: 5. This CDR3 is 15 amino acids long. The CDR3 loop reads CASSLGDRAQETQYF. The CDR3 nucleotides read TGCGCCAGCAGTCTGGGGGACAGGGCTCAAGAGACCCAGTACTTC.

The rearrangement uses TRBV4-1 and TRBJ2-1, with unresolved D. This CDR3 has 14 residues. Trimming took off 0 bases at V and 4 bases at J, with 7 bases between the two ends. From germline, CDR1 is MGHRA and CDR2 YSYEKL. DNA for the CDR3: TGCGCCAGCAGCCAAGATCCAACGTACAATGAGCAGTTCTTC. It translates to CASSQDPTYNEQFF.